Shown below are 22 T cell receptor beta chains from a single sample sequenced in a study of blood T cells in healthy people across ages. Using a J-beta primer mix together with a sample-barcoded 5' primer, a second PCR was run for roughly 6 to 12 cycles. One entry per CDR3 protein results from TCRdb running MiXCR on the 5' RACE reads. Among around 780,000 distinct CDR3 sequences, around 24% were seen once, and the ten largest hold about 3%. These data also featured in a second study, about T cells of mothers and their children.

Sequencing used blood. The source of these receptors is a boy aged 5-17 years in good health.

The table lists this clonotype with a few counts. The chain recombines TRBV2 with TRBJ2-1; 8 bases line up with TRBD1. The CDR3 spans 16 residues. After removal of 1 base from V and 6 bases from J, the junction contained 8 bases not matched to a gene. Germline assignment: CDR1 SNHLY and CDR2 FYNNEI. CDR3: CASSEDLITGGNEQFF. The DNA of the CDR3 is TGTGCCAGCAGTGAAGACTTAATAACAGGGGGCAATGAGCAGTTCTTC.

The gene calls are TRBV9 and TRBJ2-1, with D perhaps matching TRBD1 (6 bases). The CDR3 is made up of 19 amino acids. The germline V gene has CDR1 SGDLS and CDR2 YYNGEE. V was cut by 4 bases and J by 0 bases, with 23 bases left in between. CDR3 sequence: CASSLRKGTIYYSYNEQFF. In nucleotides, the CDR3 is TGTGCCAGCAGCCTCCGCAAGGGGACAATTTATTACTCCTACAATGAGCAGTTCTTC.

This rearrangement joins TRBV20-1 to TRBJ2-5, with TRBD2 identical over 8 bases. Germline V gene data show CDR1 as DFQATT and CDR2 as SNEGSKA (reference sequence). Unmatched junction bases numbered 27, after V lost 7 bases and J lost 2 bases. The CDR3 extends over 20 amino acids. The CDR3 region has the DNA TGCAGTGTTAAAGGAGGGCGCAGGGTGGCTAGCGGGCCCCATCAAGAGACCCAGTACTTC. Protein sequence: CSVKGGRRVASGPHQETQYF.

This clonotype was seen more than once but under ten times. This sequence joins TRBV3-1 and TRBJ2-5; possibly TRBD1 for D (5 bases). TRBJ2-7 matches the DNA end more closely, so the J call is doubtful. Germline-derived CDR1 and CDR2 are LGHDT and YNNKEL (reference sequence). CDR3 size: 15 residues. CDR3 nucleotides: TGTGCCAGCAGCCAAGCAAGTCAGGGATACTACGAGCAGTACTTC. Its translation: CASSQASQGYYEQYF.

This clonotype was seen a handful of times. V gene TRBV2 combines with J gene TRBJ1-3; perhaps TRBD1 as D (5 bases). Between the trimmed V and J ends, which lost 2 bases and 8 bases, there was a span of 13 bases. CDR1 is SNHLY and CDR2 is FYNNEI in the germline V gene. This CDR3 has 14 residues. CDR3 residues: CASSESAGGDTIYF. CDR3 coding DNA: TGTGCCAGCAGTGAAAGTGCCGGGGGGGACACCATATATTTT.

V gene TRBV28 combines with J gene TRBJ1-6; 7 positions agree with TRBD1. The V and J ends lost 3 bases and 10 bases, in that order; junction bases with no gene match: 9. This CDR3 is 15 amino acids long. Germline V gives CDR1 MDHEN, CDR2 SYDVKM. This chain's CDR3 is CASSLPVTGQSPLHF. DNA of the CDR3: TGTGCCAGCAGTTTGCCCGTGACAGGGCAATCACCCCTCCACTTT.

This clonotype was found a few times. The CDR3 DNA reads as TGTGCCAGCAGACCAGACAGGGACCCCCAGCCCCAGCATTTT. This encodes CASRPDRDPQPQHF. V usage is TRBV12-3 or TRBV12-4 and J usage is TRBJ1-5; 7 nucleotides agree with TRBD1. Trimming removed 6 bases from V and 7 bases from J; junction bases left unmatched: 9. This CDR3 is built from 14 residues.

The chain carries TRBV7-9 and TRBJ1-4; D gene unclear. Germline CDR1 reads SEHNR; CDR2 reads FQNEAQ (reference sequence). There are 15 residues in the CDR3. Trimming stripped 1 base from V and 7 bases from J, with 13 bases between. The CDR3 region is CASSLEVAVGEKLFF. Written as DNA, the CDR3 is TGTGCCAGCAGCTTAGAAGTTGCGGTCGGTGAAAAACTGTTTTTT.

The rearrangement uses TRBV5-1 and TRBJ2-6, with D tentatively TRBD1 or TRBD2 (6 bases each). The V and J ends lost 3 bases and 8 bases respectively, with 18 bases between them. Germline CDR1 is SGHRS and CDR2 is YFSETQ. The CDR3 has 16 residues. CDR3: CASSSLWQGRTNVLTF. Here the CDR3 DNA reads TGCGCCAGCAGCTCCCTATGGCAGGGGAGGACCAACGTCCTGACTTTC.

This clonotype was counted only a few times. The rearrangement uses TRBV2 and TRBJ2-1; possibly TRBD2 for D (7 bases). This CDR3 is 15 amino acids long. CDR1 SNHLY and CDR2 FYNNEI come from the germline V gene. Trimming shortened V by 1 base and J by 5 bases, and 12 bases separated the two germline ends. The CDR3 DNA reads TGTGCCAGCAGTGAAGAGGGGGGGGCGGACAATGAGCAGTTCTTC. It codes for CASSEEGGADNEQFF.

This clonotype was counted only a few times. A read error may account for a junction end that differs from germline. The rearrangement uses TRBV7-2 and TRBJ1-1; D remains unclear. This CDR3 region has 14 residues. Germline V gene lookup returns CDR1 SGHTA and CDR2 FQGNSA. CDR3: CASSSPGVNTAAFF. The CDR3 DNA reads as TGTGCCAGCAGCTCACCGGGAGTGAACACTGCAGCTTTCTTT. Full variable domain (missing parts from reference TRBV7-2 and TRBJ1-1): GAGVSQSPSNKVTEKGKDVELRCDPISGHTALYWYRQSLGQGLEFLIYFQGNSAPDKSGLPSDRFSAERTGGSVSTLTIQRTQQEDSAVYLCASSSPGVNTAAFFGQGTRLTVV.

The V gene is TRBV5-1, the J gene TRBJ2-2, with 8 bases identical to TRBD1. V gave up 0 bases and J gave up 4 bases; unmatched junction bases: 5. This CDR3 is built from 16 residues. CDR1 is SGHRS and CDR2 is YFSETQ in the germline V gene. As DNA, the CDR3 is TGCGCCAGCAGCTTGGACCCCGGGACAGGCACCGGGGAGCTGTTTTTT. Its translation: CASSLDPGTGTGELFF.

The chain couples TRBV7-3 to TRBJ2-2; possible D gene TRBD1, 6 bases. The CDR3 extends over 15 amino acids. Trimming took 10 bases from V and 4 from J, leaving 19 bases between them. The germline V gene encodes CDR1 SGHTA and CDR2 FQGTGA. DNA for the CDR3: TGTGCCACCTCACGGGGCAGGGGTGGCACCGGGGAGCTGTTTTTT. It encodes CATSRGRGGTGELFF.

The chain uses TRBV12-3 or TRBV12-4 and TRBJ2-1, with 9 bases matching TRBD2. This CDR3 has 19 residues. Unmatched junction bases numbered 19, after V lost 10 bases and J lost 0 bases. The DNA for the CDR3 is TGTGCCACCCTTAAGGCGGCTAGCGGGGATCTCAGCTCCTACAATGAGCAGTTCTTC. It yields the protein CATLKAASGDLSSYNEQFF.

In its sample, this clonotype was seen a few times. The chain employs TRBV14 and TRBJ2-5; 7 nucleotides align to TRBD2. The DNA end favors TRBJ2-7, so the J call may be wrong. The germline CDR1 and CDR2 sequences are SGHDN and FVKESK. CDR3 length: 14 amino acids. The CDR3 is CASSGLADSYEQYF. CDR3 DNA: TGTGCCAGCAGCGGGCTAGCGGACTCCTACGAGCAGTACTTC.

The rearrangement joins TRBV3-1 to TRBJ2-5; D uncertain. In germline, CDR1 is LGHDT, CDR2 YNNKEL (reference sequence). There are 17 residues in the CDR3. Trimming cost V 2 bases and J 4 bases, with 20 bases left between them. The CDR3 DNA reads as TGTGCCAGCAGCCAACTGCCTAGAACAACCTCACGAGAGACCCAGTACTTC. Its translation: CASSQLPRTTSRETQYF.

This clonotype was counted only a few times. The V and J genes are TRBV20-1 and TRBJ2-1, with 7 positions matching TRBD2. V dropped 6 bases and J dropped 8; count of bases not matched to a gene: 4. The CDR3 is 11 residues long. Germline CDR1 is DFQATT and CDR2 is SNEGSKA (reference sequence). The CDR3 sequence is CSAGTTDEQFF. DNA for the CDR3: TGCAGTGCAGGGACTACGGATGAGCAGTTCTTC.

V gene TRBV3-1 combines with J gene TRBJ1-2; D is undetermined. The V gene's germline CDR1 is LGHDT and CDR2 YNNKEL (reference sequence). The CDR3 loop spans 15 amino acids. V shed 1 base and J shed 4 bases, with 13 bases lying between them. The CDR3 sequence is CASSQVNSLFYGYTF. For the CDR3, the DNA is TGTGCCAGCAGCCAAGTTAACAGCCTTTTCTATGGCTACACCTTC. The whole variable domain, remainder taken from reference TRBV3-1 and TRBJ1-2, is DTAVSQTPKYLVTQMGNDKSIKCEQNLGHDTMYWYKQDSKKFLKIMFSYNNKELIINETVPNRFSPKSPDKAHLNLHINSLELGDSAVYFCASSQVNSLFYGYTFGSGTRLTVV.

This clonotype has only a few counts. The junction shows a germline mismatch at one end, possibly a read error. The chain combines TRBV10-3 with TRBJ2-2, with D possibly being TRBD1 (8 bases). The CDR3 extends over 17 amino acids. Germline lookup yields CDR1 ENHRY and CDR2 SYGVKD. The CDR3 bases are TGTGCCATCAGCGGAAAGACAGGGGAGGGGAACACCGGGGAGCTGTTCTTT. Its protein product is CAISGKTGEGNTGELFF.

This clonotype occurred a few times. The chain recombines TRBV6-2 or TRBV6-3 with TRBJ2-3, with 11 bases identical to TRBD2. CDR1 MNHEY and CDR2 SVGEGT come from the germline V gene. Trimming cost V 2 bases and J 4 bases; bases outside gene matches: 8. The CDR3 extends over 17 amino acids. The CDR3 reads CASSYPPLAGAPDTQYF. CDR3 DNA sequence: TGTGCCAGCAGTTACCCCCCACTAGCGGGGGCCCCAGATACGCAGTATTTT.

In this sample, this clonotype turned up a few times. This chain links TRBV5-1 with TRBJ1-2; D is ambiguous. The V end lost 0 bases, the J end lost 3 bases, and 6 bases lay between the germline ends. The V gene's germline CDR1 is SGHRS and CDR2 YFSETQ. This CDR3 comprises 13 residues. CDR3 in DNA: TGCGCCAGCAGCTTGGGGTTGGACTATGGCTACACCTTC. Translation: CASSLGLDYGYTF.

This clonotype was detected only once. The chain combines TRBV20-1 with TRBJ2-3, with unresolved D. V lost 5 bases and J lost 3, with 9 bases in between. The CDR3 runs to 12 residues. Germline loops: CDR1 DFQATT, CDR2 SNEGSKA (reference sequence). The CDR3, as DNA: TGCAGTGCTGTCCCTCGGACAGATACGCAGTATTTT. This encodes CSAVPRTDTQYF.